One sample yielded the 5 T cell receptor beta chains listed below, sequenced in a study of blood T cell repertoires in COVID-19 (dated by TCRdb to 2019 to 2021). The library was obtained by the immunoSEQ multiplex PCR assay. The table comes from immuneACCESS by way of TCRdb, which keeps in-frame sequences with V and J called. Part of the clones is missing from these tables; in studies checked, under half for an unresolved V gene and the rest for unknown reasons. The sample contains about 76,000 clones, about 93% of them found a single time. The ten top clones hold under 6.5% of the sample. The sequencing input was peripheral blood. The origin of the receptors is a human donor in a cohort sampled during active COVID-19.

The chain links TRBV23-1 to TRBJ2-4, with 13 bases aligning to TRBD2. TRBV23-1 is flagged as an ORF with uncertain function. After removal of 3 bases from V and 0 bases from J, the junction contained 11 bases not matched to a gene. The CDR3 is 20 amino acids. The CDR3 DNA follows: TGCGCCAGCAGTCATCAGACTAGCGGGGGGTATAGATCAGCCAAAAACATTCAGTACTTC. Translation gives CASSHQTSGGYRSAKNIQYF.

This chain uses TRBV11-3 with TRBJ2-1, with 9 positions matching TRBD2. With V trimmed by 5 bases and J by 1 base, 9 bases remained unmatched. This CDR3 contains 17 residues. Germline V gives CDR1 SGHNT, CDR2 YENEEA. CDR3 in amino acids: CASSKTSGLGSYNEQFF. The CDR3, as DNA: TGTGCCAGCAGCAAAACTAGCGGGTTGGGTTCCTACAATGAGCAGTTCTTC.

The chain links TRBV5-4 to TRBJ1-2, with a tentative D call TRBD1 (5 bases). Germline lookup yields CDR1 SGHNT and CDR2 YYREEE (reference sequence). Trimming stripped 2 bases from V and 3 bases from J, with 14 bases between. This CDR3 is built from 15 residues. The CDR3 sequence is CASSFGGTADYGYTF. The CDR3 region has the DNA TGTGCCAGCAGCTTTGGGGGGACGGCCGACTATGGCTACACCTTC.

The chain is built from TRBV7-9 and TRBJ2-2, with 10 bases matching TRBD1. V gave up 5 bases and J gave up 6 bases; unmatched junction bases: 12. The CDR3 loop spans 17 amino acids. The V gene's germline CDR1 is SEHNR and CDR2 FQNEAQ (reference sequence). The CDR3 DNA reads TGTGCCAGCAGCGGTAGACAGGGGGCCTTCTCTCCCGGGGAGCTGTTTTTT. As protein: CASSGRQGAFSPGELFF.

This rearrangement joins TRBV29-1 to TRBJ2-7; 7 bases are a match to TRBD1. There are 13 residues in the CDR3. From germline, CDR1 is SQVTM and CDR2 ANQGSEA. V lost 7 bases and J lost 5; bases outside the gene matches: 11. The CDR3 is CSAVGDRRDEQYF. DNA of the CDR3: TGCAGCGCCGTGGGGGACAGACGGGACGAGCAGTACTTC.